This entry concerns a single T cell receptor (beta chain). Its antigen is as yet unknown. Profiled with immunoSEQ multiplex PCR; TCRdb holds only in-frame clones, not every one. Among fewer than 20,000 clones listed, roughly 86% were seen once. This specimen comes from a study of OX40 agonist ivuxolimab in advanced cancers. Study in general: The study reported partial responses in three patients: one hepatocellular carcinoma, two cutaneous melanoma.

Findings and limits, study-wide: There was clonal expansion of CD4+ and CD8+ blood T cells by week 6 at 0.1 to 3.0 mg/kg. CD4+ T cells averaged fewer expanded clones than CD8+ T cells.

CDR3 length: 16 amino acids. Germline CDR1 MDHEN, CDR2 SYDVKM. V was pared by 7 bases and J by 4 bases, with 15 bases of the junction left unmatched. The TCR originated in an adult with an advanced solid tumor such as melanoma, head and neck, liver or kidney cancer. The sequencing here drew on CD4+ or CD8+ T cells sorted from blood, taken in a trial of the OX40 agonist ivuxolimab. The J gene is TRBJ2-5, the V gene TRBV28; 7 bases map to TRBD1. This CDR3 is CASTHAAGGLGETQYF. Here the CDR3 DNA reads TGTGCCAGCACCCACGCGGCAGGGGGATTAGGAGAGACCCAGTACTTC.